This T cell receptor beta chain stems from a study of cytotoxic CD8 clonotypes in ibrutinib-treated CLL. V lost 5 bases, J lost 4 bases, and 7 bases lay in between. Germline values: CDR1 SEHNR, CDR2 FQNEAQ (reference sequence). The CDR3 spans 12 residues. Libraries were prepared by immunoSEQ multiplex PCR; TCRdb keeps only in-frame clonotypes and omits some of them. In the table there are roughly 52,000 clones, about half of which are singletons. This sequence originates from a human donor with chronic lymphocytic leukemia. The material sequenced was PBMCs, taken after 12 months of ibrutinib treatment. The V and J genes are TRBV7-9 and TRBJ2-3; D unclear. In DNA, the CDR3 is TGTGCCAGCAGCACGACTGCAGATACGCAGTATTTT. Its protein is CASSTTADTQYF.